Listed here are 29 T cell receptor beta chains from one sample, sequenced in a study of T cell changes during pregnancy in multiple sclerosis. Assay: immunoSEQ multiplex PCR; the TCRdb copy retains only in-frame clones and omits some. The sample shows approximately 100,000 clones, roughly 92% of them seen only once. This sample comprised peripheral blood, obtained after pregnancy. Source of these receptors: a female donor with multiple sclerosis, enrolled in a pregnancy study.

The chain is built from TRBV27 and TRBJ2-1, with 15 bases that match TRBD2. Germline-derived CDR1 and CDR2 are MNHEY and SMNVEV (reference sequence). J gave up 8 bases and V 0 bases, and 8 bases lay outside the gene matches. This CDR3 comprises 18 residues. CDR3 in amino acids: CASSLSTGLAGGGDEQFF. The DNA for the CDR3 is TGTGCCAGCAGTTTATCTACCGGACTAGCGGGAGGGGGGGATGAGCAGTTCTTC.

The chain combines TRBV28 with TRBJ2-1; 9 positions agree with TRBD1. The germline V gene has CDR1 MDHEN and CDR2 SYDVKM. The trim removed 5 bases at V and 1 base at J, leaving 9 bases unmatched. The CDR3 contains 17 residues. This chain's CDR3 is CASSPQPGQGSYNEQFF. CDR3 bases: TGTGCCAGCAGTCCCCAACCGGGACAGGGTTCCTACAATGAGCAGTTCTTC.

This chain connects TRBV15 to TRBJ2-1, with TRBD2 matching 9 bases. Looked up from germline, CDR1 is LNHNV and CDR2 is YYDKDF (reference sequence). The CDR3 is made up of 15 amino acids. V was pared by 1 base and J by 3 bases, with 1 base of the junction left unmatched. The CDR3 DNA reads TGTGCCACCAGCAGAGGCGGGAGGGTCTACAATGAGCAGTTCTTC. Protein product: CATSRGGRVYNEQFF.

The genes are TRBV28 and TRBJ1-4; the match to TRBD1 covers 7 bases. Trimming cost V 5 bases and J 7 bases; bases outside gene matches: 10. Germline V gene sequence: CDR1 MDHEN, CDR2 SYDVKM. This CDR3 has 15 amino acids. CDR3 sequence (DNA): TGTGCCAGCAGTCTCACAGGGGCCTATCGTGAAAAACTGTTTTTT. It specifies CASSLTGAYREKLFF.

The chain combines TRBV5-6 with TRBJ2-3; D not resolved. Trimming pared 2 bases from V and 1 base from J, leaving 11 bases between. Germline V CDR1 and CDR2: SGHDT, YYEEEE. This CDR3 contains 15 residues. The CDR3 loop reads CASSLNHRGTDTQYF. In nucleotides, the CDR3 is TGTGCCAGCAGCTTAAATCATCGGGGCACAGATACGCAGTATTTT.

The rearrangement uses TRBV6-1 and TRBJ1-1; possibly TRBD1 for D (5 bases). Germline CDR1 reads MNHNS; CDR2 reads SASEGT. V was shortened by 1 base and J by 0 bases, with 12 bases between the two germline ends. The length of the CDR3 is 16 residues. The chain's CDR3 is CASSEVGGIMNTEAFF. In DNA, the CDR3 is TGTGCCAGCAGTGAAGTTGGGGGGATAATGAACACTGAAGCTTTCTTT.

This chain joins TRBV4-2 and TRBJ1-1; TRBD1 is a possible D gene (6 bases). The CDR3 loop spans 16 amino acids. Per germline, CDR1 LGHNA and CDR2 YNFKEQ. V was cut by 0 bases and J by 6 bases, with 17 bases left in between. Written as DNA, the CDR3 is TGTGCCAGCAGCCAAGAGGGGGCAGGGGTAAGGGCTGAAGCTTTCTTT. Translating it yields CASSQEGAGVRAEAFF.

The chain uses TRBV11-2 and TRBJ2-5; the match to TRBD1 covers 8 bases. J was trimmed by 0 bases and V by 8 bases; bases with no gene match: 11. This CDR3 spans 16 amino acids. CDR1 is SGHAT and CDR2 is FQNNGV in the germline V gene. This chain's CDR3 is CASGGTGLLYQETQYF. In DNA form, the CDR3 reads TGTGCCAGCGGCGGGACAGGCCTCCTGTACCAAGAGACCCAGTACTTC. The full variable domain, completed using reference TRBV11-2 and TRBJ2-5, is EAGVAQSPRYKIIEKRQSVAFWCNPISGHATLYWYQQILGQGPKLLIQFQNNGVVDDSQLPKDRFSAERLKGVDSTLKIQPAKLEDSAVYLCASGGTGLLYQETQYFGPGTRLLVL.

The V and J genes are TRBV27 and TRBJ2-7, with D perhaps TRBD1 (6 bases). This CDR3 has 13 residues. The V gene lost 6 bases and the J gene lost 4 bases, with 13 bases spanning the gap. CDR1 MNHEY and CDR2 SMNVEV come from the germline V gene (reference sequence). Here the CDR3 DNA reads TGTGCCAGCAGAAGACAGGTGGGTTACGAGCAGTACTTC. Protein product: CASRRQVGYEQYF.

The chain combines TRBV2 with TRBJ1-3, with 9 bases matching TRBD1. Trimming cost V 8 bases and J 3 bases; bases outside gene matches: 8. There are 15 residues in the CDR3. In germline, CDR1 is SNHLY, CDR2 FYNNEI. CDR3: CASSQRTGDGNTIYF. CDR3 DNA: TGTGCCAGCTCCCAGAGGACAGGGGATGGAAACACCATATATTTT.

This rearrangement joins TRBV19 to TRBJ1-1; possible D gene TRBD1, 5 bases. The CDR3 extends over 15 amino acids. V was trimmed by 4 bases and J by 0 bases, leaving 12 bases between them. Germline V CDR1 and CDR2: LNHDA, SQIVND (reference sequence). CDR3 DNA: TGTGCCAGTAGTAGGGCTGGGGCCATGAACACTGAAGCTTTCTTT. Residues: CASSRAGAMNTEAFF.

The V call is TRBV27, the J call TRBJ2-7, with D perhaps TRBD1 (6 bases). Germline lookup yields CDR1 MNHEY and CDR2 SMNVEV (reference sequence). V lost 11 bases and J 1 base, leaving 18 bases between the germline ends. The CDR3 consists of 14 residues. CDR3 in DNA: TGTGCCGCGGCCCGGGACAATTTTTCCTACGAGCAGTACTTC. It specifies CAAARDNFSYEQYF.

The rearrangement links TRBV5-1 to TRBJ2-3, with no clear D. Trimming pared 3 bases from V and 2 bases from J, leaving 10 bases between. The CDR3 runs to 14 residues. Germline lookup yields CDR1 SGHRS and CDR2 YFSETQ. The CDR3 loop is CASSWSDNTDTQYF. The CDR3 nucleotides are TGCGCCAGCAGCTGGAGCGATAACACAGATACGCAGTATTTT.

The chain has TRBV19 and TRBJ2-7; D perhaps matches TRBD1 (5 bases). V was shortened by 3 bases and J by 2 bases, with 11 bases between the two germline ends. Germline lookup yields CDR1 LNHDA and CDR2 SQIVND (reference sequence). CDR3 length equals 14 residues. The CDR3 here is CASSIMTATYEQYF. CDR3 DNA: TGTGCCAGTAGTATTATGACAGCTACCTACGAGCAGTACTTC.

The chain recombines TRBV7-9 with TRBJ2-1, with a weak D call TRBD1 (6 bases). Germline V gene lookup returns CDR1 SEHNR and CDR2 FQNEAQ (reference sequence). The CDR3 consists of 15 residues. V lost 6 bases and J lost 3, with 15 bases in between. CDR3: CASSGGRGHYNEQFF. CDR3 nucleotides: TGTGCCAGCAGTGGAGGCAGGGGTCACTACAATGAGCAGTTCTTC.

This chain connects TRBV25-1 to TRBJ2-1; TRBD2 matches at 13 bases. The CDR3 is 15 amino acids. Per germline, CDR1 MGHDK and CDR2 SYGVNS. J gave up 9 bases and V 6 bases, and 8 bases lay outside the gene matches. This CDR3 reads CASRPRLAGGSEQFF. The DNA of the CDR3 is TGTGCCAGCAGGCCCAGACTAGCGGGGGGATCTGAGCAGTTCTTC.

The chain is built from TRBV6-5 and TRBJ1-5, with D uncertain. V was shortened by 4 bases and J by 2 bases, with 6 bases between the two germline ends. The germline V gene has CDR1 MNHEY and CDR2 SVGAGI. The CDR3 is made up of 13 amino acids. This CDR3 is CASSSERNQPQHF. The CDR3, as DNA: TGTGCCAGCAGTTCCGAGCGCAATCAGCCCCAGCATTTT.

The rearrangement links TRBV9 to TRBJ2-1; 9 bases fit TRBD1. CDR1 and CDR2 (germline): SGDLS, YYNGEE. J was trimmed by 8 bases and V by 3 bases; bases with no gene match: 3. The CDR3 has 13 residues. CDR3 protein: CASSGDRVDEQFF. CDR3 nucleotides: TGTGCCAGCAGCGGGGACAGGGTTGATGAGCAGTTCTTC.

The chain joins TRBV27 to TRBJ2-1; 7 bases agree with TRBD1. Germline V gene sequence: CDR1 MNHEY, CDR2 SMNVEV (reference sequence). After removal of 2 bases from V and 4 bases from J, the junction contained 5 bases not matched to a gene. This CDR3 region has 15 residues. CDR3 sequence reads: CASSLNTGAYNEQFF. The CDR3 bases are TGTGCCAGCAGTTTAAATACAGGGGCGTACAATGAGCAGTTCTTC.

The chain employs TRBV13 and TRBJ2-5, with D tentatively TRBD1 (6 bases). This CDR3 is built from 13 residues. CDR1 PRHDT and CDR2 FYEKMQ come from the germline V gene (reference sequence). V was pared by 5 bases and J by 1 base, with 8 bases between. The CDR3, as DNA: TGTGCCAGCAGCACAGGGTCCCAAGAGACCCAGTACTTC. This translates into CASSTGSQETQYF.

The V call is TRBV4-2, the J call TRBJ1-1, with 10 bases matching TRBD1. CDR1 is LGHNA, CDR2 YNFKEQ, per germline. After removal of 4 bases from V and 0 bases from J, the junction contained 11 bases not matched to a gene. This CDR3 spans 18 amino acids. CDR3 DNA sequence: TGTGCCAGCAGCCCGCGGGGGAGACAGGGGGCCTTGAACACTGAAGCTTTCTTT. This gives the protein CASSPRGRQGALNTEAFF.

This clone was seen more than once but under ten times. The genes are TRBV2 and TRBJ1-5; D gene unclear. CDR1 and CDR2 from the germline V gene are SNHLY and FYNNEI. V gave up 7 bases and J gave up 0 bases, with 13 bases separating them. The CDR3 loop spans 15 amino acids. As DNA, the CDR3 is TGTGCCAGCACCAAGGAGGATTATAGCAATCAGCCCCAGCATTTT. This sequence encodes CASTKEDYSNQPQHF.

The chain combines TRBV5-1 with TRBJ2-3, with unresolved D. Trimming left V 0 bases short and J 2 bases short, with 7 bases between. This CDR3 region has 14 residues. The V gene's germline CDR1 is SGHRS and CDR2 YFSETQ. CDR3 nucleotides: TGCGCCAGCAGCTTGGGGCACCCCACAGATACGCAGTATTTT. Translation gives CASSLGHPTDTQYF.

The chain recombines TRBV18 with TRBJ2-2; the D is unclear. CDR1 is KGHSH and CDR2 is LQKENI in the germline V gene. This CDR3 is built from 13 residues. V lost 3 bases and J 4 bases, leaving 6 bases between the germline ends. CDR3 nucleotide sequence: TGTGCCAGCTCACCTTCGGGCACCGGGGAGCTGTTTTTT. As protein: CASSPSGTGELFF.

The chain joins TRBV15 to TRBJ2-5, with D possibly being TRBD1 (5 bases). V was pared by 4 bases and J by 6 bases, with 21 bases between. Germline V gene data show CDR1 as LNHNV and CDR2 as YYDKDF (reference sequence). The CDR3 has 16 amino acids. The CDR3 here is CATSNPSKDIPKTQYF. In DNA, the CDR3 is TGTGCCACCAGCAACCCCTCGAAGGACATTCCAAAGACCCAGTACTTC.

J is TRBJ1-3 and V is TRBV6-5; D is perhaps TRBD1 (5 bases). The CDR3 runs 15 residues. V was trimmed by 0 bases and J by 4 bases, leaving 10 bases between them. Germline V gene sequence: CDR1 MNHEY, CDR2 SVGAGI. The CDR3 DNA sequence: TGTGCCAGCAGTTACTCCGGCGGGGCGGGAAACACCATATATTTT. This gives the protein CASSYSGGAGNTIYF.

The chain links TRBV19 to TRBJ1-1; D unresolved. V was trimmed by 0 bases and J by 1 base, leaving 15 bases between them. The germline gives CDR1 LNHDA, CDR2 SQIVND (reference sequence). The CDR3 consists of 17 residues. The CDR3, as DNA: TGTGCCAGTAGTATAGAAGTAAACAGAAACTCGAACACTGAAGCTTTCTTT. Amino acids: CASSIEVNRNSNTEAFF.

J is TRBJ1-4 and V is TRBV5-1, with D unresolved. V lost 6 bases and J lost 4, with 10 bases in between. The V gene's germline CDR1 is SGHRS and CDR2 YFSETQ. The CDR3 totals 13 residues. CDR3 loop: CASKRSLNEKLFF. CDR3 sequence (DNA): TGCGCCAGCAAGCGATCCCTTAATGAAAAACTGTTTTTT.

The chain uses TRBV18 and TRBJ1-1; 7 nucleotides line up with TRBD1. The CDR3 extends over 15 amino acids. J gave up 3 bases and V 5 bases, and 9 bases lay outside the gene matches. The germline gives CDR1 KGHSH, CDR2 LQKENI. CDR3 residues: CASSSTGRGDTEAFF. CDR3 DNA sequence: TGTGCCAGCTCATCGACAGGGCGGGGGGACACTGAAGCTTTCTTT. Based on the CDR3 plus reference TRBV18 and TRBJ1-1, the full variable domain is NAGVMQNPRHLVRRRGQEARLRCSPMKGHSHVYWYRQLPEEGLKFMVYLQKENIIDESGMPKERFSAEFPKEGPSILRIQQVVRGDSAAYFCASSSTGRGDTEAFFGQGTRLTVV.